The clone carrying this T cell receptor beta chain occurred a few times. The data were obtained in a study of T cell changes during pregnancy in multiple sclerosis. TCRdb's copy holds only in-frame clones and misses some; the assay was immunoSEQ multiplex PCR. The data show about 38,000 clones, nearly 90% seen once. This CDR3 contains 15 residues. In germline, CDR1 is SEHNR, CDR2 FQNEAQ (reference sequence). V dropped 11 bases and J dropped 4; count of bases not matched to a gene: 10. The TCR originated in a female donor with multiple sclerosis, enrolled in a pregnancy study. The starting material was CD4+ T cells from peripheral blood mononuclear cells, obtained in the second trimester of pregnancy. V is TRBV7-9 and J is TRBJ2-1; 11 bases fit TRBD2. The DNA for the CDR3 is TGTGCCGCTCATAGCGGGAGGGCGAGGTACAATGAGCAGTTCTTC. Amino acid sequence: CAAHSGRARYNEQFF.